Listed below are T cell receptor beta chains from one sample, sequenced in a study of T cell responses to AZD1222 COVID-19 vaccine. The repertoire was sequenced with immunoSEQ multiplex PCR; TCRdb's copy has only in-frame clones and lacks some. The table has some 72,000 clones, roughly nine tenths seen once. Here the sequenced sample was peripheral blood, taken on day 0 of MenACWY control vaccination. These TCRs come from an adult in good health. Each CDR3 is given with its conserved first and last residue. Fields, in order: V gene, clone size, J gene, D gene, CDR3 protein, CDR3 DNA. A D gene is named only where the DNA matches it firmly. Part of the rows lack a size; the others show once, few, many or a class for expanded clones.

TRBV5-4	.	TRBJ2-5	TRBD1	CASSQPTGQQETQYF	TGTGCCAGCAGCCAACCGACGGGACAGCAAGAGACCCAGTACTTC
TRBV18	.	TRBJ2-5	.	CASSPGNQETQYF	TGTGCCAGCTCACCGGGCAACCAAGAGACCCAGTACTTC
TRBV10-2	.	TRBJ2-7	.	CASILRTDSYEQYF	TGCGCCAGCATCCTCCGGACGGACTCCTACGAGCAGTACTTC
TRBV3-1/TRBV3-2	.	TRBJ1-1	.	CASSLNTEAFF	TGTGCCAGCAGCCTGAACACTGAAGCTTTCTTT
TRBV10-1	.	TRBJ2-4	.	CASNPHRRRDIAKNIQYF	TGCGCCAGCAACCCGCATCGGCGGAGAGACATAGCCAAAAACATTCAGTACTTC
TRBV4-1	.	TRBJ1-4	.	CASSQVWVEAEKLFF	TGCGCCAGCAGCCAAGTATGGGTGGAGGCTGAAAAACTGTTTTTT
TRBV18	.	TRBJ2-2	TRBD1	CASSPETGGIGELFF	TGTGCCAGCTCACCTGAGACAGGGGGCATCGGGGAGCTGTTTTTT
TRBV2	.	TRBJ2-2	TRBD2	CASARIAGGGTGELFF	TGTGCCAGCGCAAGAATAGCGGGGGGCGGCACCGGGGAGCTGTTTTTT
TRBV18	.	TRBJ2-1	TRBD2	CASSPGLAGGIEQFF	TGTGCCAGCTCACCGGGACTAGCGGGAGGGATTGAGCAGTTCTTC
TRBV27	.	TRBJ2-1	TRBD2	CASSLSPSGNYNEQFF	TGTGCCAGCAGTTTATCGCCTAGCGGGAACTACAATGAGCAGTTCTTC
TRBV5-1	.	TRBJ1-1	.	CASSEQGGANTEAFF	TGCGCCAGCAGCGAACAGGGAGGTGCGAACACTGAAGCTTTCTTT
TRBV7-2	.	TRBJ2-5	.	CASSLGGGLRETQYF	TGTGCCAGCAGCTTAGGTGGCGGGTTAAGGGAGACCCAGTACTTC
TRBV19	.	TRBJ2-3	TRBD2	CASSRRTSGSNRTDTQYF	TGTGCCAGTAGTAGGAGGACTAGCGGGAGTAATAGGACAGATACGCAGTATTTT
TRBV19	.	TRBJ2-5	.	CASSNDAVEETQYF	TGTGCCAGTAGTAACGACGCGGTGGAAGAGACCCAGTACTTC
TRBV19	.	TRBJ2-5	TRBD2	CASSSGGGQETQYF	TGTGCCAGTAGTTCCGGGGGGGGACAAGAGACCCAGTACTTC
TRBV6-1	.	TRBJ2-5	TRBD2	CASSELAGGQETQYF	TGTGCCAGCAGTGAACTAGCGGGGGGGCAAGAGACCCAGTACTTC
TRBV25-1	once	TRBJ1-4	TRBD1	CASSDGQVVTNEKLFF	TGTGCCAGCAGTGACGGACAGGTGGTAACTAATGAAAAACTGTTTTTT
TRBV5-5	few	TRBJ1-1	.	CASSSRQDSLATEAFF	TGTGCCAGCAGCTCAAGACAGGACTCGCTAGCCACTGAAGCTTTCTTT
TRBV18	few	TRBJ2-5	.	CASSAQETQYF	TGTGCCAGCTCCGCACAAGAGACCCAGTACTTC
TRBV7-8	.	TRBJ2-2	.	CASSLVWVNGELFF	TGTGCCAGCAGCTTAGTTTGGGTTAACGGGGAGCTGTTTTTT
TRBV9	.	TRBJ2-5	TRBD1	CASSVDRGLETQYF	TGTGCCAGCAGCGTCGACAGGGGGTTAGAGACCCAGTACTTC
TRBV28	.	TRBJ1-4	TRBD1	CASSSYRGSNEKLFF	TGTGCCAGCAGCTCATACAGGGGTTCTAATGAAAAACTGTTTTTT
TRBV28	once	TRBJ1-4	.	CASGQGGTNEKLFF	TGTGCCAGCGGGCAGGGAGGGACTAATGAAAAACTGTTTTTT
TRBV28	.	TRBJ2-3	TRBD1	CAADRELTDTQYF	TGTGCCGCGGACAGGGAGTTGACAGATACGCAGTATTTT
TRBV19	few	TRBJ2-3	TRBD2	CASSSTSGRTDTQYF	TGTGCCAGTAGCTCAACTAGCGGGAGAACAGATACGCAGTATTTT
TRBV6-2/TRBV6-3	.	TRBJ2-1	.	CASSSHMDWNNEQFF	TGTGCCAGCAGTTCTCACATGGACTGGAACAATGAGCAGTTCTTC
TRBV11-3	.	TRBJ1-1	.	CASSFDRSTEAFF	TGTGCCAGCAGCTTCGACAGATCCACTGAAGCTTTCTTT
TRBV7-9	.	TRBJ1-2	.	CASSSQGNYGYTF	TGTGCCAGCAGCTCACAGGGTAACTATGGCTACACCTTC
TRBV7-3	once	TRBJ2-3	.	CASSLDSDTQYF	TGTGCCAGCAGCTTGGACTCGGATACGCAGTATTTT
TRBV11-2	.	TRBJ1-4	TRBD1	CASSPGQGSNEKLFF	TGTGCCAGCAGCCCTGGACAGGGGTCTAATGAAAAACTGTTTTTT
TRBV7-6	once	TRBJ2-7	.	CASSLGLRDSNYEQYF	TGTGCCAGCAGCTTGGGACTCCGGGACAGTAACTACGAGCAGTACTTC
TRBV7-3	.	TRBJ2-2	TRBD2	CASSSGGSTGELFF	TGTGCCAGCAGCTCCGGGGGGAGTACCGGGGAGCTGTTTTTT
TRBV2	.	TRBJ1-2	.	CASIRQGDTNGYTF	TGTGCCAGCATTCGTCAGGGAGACACAAATGGCTACACCTTC
TRBV28	.	TRBJ2-1	TRBD1	CASRLTTGRVNEQFF	TGTGCCAGCAGACTAACGACAGGGAGAGTCAATGAGCAGTTCTTC
TRBV15	.	TRBJ2-5	.	CATSSTWARETQYF	TGTGCCACCAGCAGCACCTGGGCAAGAGAGACCCAGTACTTC
TRBV6-4	.	TRBJ2-1	TRBD2	CASSDSSTSGGYNEQFF	TGTGCCAGCAGTGACTCCTCGACTAGCGGGGGCTACAATGAGCAGTTCTTC
TRBV6-5	.	TRBJ1-4	.	CASRPGLSNEKLFF	TGTGCCAGCAGACCAGGGTTGTCTAATGAAAAACTGTTTTTT
TRBV18	.	TRBJ1-1	.	CASSLQGTEAFF	TGTGCCAGCTCACTGCAGGGCACTGAAGCTTTCTTT
TRBV2	.	TRBJ2-5	TRBD2	CASSGVASGRGETQYF	TGTGCCAGCAGTGGGGTCGCTAGCGGGAGAGGCGAGACCCAGTACTTC
TRBV11-2	few	TRBJ2-1	.	CASSLDLSVRDEQFF	TGTGCCAGCAGCTTAGATCTCTCAGTGCGAGATGAGCAGTTCTTC
TRBV7-8	.	TRBJ1-2	.	CASSFEGNYGYTF	TGTGCCAGCAGCTTTGAGGGAAACTATGGCTACACCTTC
TRBV19	.	TRBJ2-2	.	CASSSPNTGELFF	TGTGCCAGTAGTAGTCCCAACACCGGGGAGCTGTTTTTT